Following are 14 T cell receptor beta chains from one sample sequenced in a study of T-cell reconstitution after alpha-beta-depleted transplantation in children. Preparing the TCRbeta library involved the use of unique molecular identifiers. Each CDR3 protein gets one entry after TCRdb re-called the PCR reads with MiXCR. Here the sample spans roughly 350,000 distinct CDR3 sequences, 15% to 20% being singletons. Sample: PBMCs, mostly from graft donor cells, taken 360 days after TCRalphabeta/CD19-depleted stem cell transplant. The receptors shown here come from a male patient aged 2-10 years who had a stem cell transplant for acute lymphoblastic leukemia, so the T cells may come from the graft donor.

There are a few counts of this clonotype. The chain carries TRBV20-1 and TRBJ2-3; TRBD1 matches 9 bases. CDR1 DFQATT and CDR2 SNEGSKA come from the germline V gene (reference sequence). The CDR3 totals 14 residues. V was pared by 4 bases and J by 2 bases, with 4 bases of the junction left unmatched. The CDR3 is CSANRDRVTDTQYF. CDR3 coding DNA: TGCAGTGCTAACCGGGACAGGGTCACAGATACGCAGTATTTT.

In its sample, this clonotype was seen a few times. This chain connects TRBV4-3 to TRBJ1-1; D gene unclear. Trimming removed 3 bases from V and 0 bases from J, with 8 bases in between. The CDR3 totals 14 residues. Germline values: CDR1 LGHNA, CDR2 YSLEER. The DNA of the CDR3 is TGCGCCAGCAGCCAGACCCATATGAACACTGAAGCTTTCTTT. Translating gives CASSQTHMNTEAFF.

This clonotype was seen many times. This rearrangement joins TRBV6-2 or TRBV6-3 to TRBJ1-4; TRBD1 might be the D (6 bases). V was shortened by 2 bases and J by 10 bases, with 32 bases between the two germline ends. The CDR3 is made up of 20 amino acids. The germline V gene encodes CDR1 MNHEY and CDR2 SVGEGT. In DNA form, the CDR3 reads TGTGCCAGCAGTTACCAGTTGGCTCCCCACACACAGGGCCGAAGGGGAAAACTGTTTTTT. Amino acids: CASSYQLAPHTQGRRGKLFF.

The V gene is TRBV20-1, the J gene TRBJ2-3; D unclear. This CDR3 comprises 13 residues. The V end lost 3 bases, the J end lost 4 bases, and 11 bases lay between the germline ends. Germline-derived CDR1 and CDR2 are DFQATT and SNEGSKA (reference sequence). The CDR3 DNA reads TGCAGTGCTAGGGGGTGGTATCCAGATACGCAGTATTTT. Protein: CSARGWYPDTQYF.

This chain connects TRBV7-2 to TRBJ2-1; D is uncertain. The ends were cut back, 8 bases at V and 3 bases at J, with 20 bases in the middle. Germline loops: CDR1 SGHTA, CDR2 FQGNSA. The CDR3 spans 16 residues. The DNA of the CDR3 is TGTGCCAGCCCCCCCAGCCGAGGTCCAGGCTACAATGAGCAGTTCTTC. Translation gives CASPPSRGPGYNEQFF.

The chain couples TRBV7-6 to TRBJ2-7; D is unresolved. V was shortened by 0 bases and J by 0 bases, with 9 bases between the two germline ends. The CDR3 has 15 amino acids. Germline V gives CDR1 SGHVS, CDR2 FNYEAQ. The CDR3 region is CASSLALGFSYEQYF. CDR3 bases: TGTGCCAGCAGCTTAGCGCTGGGGTTCTCCTACGAGCAGTACTTC.

The chain carries TRBV5-1 and TRBJ2-7; 11 bases map to TRBD2. J was trimmed by 5 bases and V by 3 bases; bases with no gene match: 4. Germline assignment: CDR1 SGHRS and CDR2 YFSETQ. The length of the CDR3 is 14 residues. CDR3 protein: CASSYSGRANEQYF. The CDR3 DNA follows: TGCGCCAGCAGCTATAGCGGGAGGGCCAACGAGCAGTACTTC.

There are a few counts of this clonotype. The rearrangement joins TRBV10-3 to TRBJ2-5, with 8 positions matching TRBD2. The CDR3 has 12 amino acids. V trimming: 10 bases; J trimming: 5 bases; junction bases outside the gene matches: 6. CDR1 is ENHRY, CDR2 SYGVKD, per germline. The CDR3 coding sequence is TGTGCCACAAAGCGGGAGAGGGAGACCCAGTACTTC. It is translated as CATKRERETQYF.

This clonotype was seen more than once but under ten times. The chain has TRBV7-3 and TRBJ2-1; perhaps TRBD1 as D (6 bases). The V gene's germline CDR1 is SGHTA and CDR2 FQGTGA. Trimming pared 2 bases from V and 0 bases from J, leaving 11 bases between. CDR3 length: 16 amino acids. The CDR3 nucleotides read TGTGCCAGCAGCTTATTCGGGACAAACTCCTACAATGAGCAGTTCTTC. Its translation: CASSLFGTNSYNEQFF.

This clonotype has just a few counts. V and J are TRBV7-3 and TRBJ2-2, with 7 bases matching TRBD2. J lost 5 bases, V lost 0 bases, and 12 bases had no gene match. CDR3 size: 18 residues. CDR1 is SGHTA and CDR2 is FQGTGA in the germline V gene. The CDR3 DNA is TGTGCCAGCAGCTTAACGCCGTCTGGCGGGAGACTAACCGGGGAGCTGTTTTTT. Translated: CASSLTPSGGRLTGELFF.

This clonotype was picked up a small number of times. The chain employs TRBV27 and TRBJ2-3, with D hard to call. CDR1 and CDR2 (germline): MNHEY, SMNVEV (reference sequence). This CDR3 is built from 14 residues. Trimming took 3 bases from V and 2 from J, leaving 9 bases between them. The CDR3 nucleotides read TGTGCCAGCAGTTTCGTCGGTTACACAGATACGCAGTATTTT. Protein: CASSFVGYTDTQYF.

The chain couples TRBV5-1 to TRBJ2-2; D gene unclear. Germline assignment: CDR1 SGHRS and CDR2 YFSETQ. V shed 0 bases and J shed 7 bases, with 13 bases lying between them. The CDR3 covers 15 residues. The CDR3 DNA reads TGCGCCAGCAGCTTGGCAGGCGGTGGTGGCGGGGAGCTGTTTTTT. Translating it yields CASSLAGGGGGELFF.

The chain recombines TRBV4-2 with TRBJ2-5, with TRBD1 as a possible D gene (5 bases). Per germline, CDR1 LGHNA and CDR2 YNFKEQ. V was trimmed by 2 bases and J by 5 bases, leaving 15 bases between them. The length of the CDR3 is 15 residues. This CDR3 is CASSQPNMGQETQYF. In DNA, the CDR3 is TGTGCCAGCAGCCAACCTAATATGGGGCAGGAGACCCAGTACTTC.

The rearrangement joins TRBV24-1 to TRBJ2-2, with D possibly TRBD1 on 6 matching bases. V lost 1 base to trimming and J lost 3 bases, with 29 bases between them. Germline CDR1 is KGHDR and CDR2 is SFDVKD. The CDR3 runs 22 residues. For the CDR3, the DNA is TGTGCCACCAGTGATTTAGGGGGAAAACAGTCCTGGGGACCGGTGGACACCGGGGAGCTGTTTTTT. Protein: CATSDLGGKQSWGPVDTGELFF.